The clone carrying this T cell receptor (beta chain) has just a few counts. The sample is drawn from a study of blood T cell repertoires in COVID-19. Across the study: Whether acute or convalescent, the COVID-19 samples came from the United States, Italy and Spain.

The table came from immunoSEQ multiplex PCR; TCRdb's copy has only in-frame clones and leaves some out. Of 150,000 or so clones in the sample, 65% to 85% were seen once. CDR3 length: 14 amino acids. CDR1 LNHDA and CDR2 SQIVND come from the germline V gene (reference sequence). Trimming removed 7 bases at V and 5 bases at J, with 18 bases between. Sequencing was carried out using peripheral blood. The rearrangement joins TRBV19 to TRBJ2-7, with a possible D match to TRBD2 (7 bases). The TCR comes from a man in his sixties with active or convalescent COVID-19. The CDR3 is CASTAGGRVNEQYF. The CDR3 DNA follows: TGTGCCAGTACCGCCGGGGGGCGCGTCAACGAGCAGTACTTC.